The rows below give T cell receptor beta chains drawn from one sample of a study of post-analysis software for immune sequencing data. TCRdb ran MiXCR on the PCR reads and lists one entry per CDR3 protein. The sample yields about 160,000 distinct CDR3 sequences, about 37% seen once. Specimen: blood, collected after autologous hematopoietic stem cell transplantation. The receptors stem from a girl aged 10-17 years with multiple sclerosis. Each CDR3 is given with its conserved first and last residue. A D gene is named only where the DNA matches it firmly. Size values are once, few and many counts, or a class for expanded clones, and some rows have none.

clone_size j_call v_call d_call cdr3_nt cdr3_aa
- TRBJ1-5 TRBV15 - TGTGCCACCAGCAGAGCCGGTAGCAATCAGCCCCAGCATTTT CATSRAGSNQPQHF
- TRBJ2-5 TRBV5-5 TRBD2 TGTGCCAGCCTGGTGGGACTAGCTCCAGAGACCCAGTACTTC CASLVGLAPETQYF
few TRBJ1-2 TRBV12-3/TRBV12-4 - TGTGCCAGCAGTCTCAGGGGAGCCCCCTTTAACTATGGCTACACCTTC CASSLRGAPFNYGYTF
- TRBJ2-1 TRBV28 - TGTGCCAGCAGTCCTGGGGTACCCAATGAGCAGTTCTTC CASSPGVPNEQFF
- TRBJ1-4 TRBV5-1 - TGCGCCAGCAGCTTGGCGGGGCAGCTTAATGAAAAACTGTTTTTT CASSLAGQLNEKLFF
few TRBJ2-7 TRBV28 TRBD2 TGTGCCAGCAGTTTCCTGGGGACTAGCGGCTACGAGCAGTACTTC CASSFLGTSGYEQYF
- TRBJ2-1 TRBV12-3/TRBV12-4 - TGTGCCAGCAGTCGCCTGAGCAATGAGCAGTTCTTC CASSRLSNEQFF
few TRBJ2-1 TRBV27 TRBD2 TGTGCCAGCAGTTTCCTCCGAGCGGGCGGGAGTGAGCAGTTCTTC CASSFLRAGGSEQFF
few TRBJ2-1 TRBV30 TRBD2 TGTGCCTGGGGACAAGCGAGCGGGGATGAGCAGTTCTTC CAWGQASGDEQFF
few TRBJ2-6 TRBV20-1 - TGCAGTGCTAGAGGGGGCGCCCCTAATACTGGGGCCAACGTCCTGACTTTC CSARGGAPNTGANVLTF
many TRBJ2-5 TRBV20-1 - TGCAGTGCTGAGGCCGGAGAGACCCAGTACTTC CSAEAGETQYF
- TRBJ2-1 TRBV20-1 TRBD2 TGCAGTGCACGGGAGGGACCAGCGGCAAATGAGCAGTTCTTC CSAREGPAANEQFF
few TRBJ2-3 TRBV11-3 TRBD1 TGTGCCAGCAGACAGGGGGCGGATACGCAGTATTTT CASRQGADTQYF
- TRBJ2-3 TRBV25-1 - TGTGCCAGCAGTCCCTCCATTAGCACAGATACGCAGTATTTT CASSPSISTDTQYF
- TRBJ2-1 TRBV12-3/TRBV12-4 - TGTGCCAGCTCATTGGACCGACCCTACAATGAGCAGTTCTTC CASSLDRPYNEQFF
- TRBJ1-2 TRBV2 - TGTGCCGGCAGATCCGACGGGAAGAACTATGGCTACACCTTC CAGRSDGKNYGYTF
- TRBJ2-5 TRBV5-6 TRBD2 TGTGCCAGCAGCCCTCCTAGCGGGAGTTCACAAGAGACCCAGTACTTC CASSPPSGSSQETQYF
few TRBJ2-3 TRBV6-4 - TGTGCCAGCAGTGTAGGTGAGGCAGATACGCAGTATTTT CASSVGEADTQYF
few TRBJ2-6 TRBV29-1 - TGCAGCGTTGCGGACACCTTCTCTGGGGCCAACGTCCTGACTTTC CSVADTFSGANVLTF
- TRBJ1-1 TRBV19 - TGTGCCAGTTTGGGGCACCGGAGAGCTTTCTTT CASLGHRRAFF
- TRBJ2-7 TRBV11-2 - TGTGCCAGCAGCCGCTGGACTCATGAGCAGTACTTC CASSRWTHEQYF
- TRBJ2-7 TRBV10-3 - TGTGCCGTCTGGACCCGCGGGGCCTACGAGCAGTACTTC CAVWTRGAYEQYF
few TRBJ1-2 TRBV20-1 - TGCAGTGCCCAGTCCGCGTATGGCTACACCTTC CSAQSAYGYTF
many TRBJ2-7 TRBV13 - TGTGCCAGCAGCCCACGATTCGTTTCCTACGAGCAGTACTTC CASSPRFVSYEQYF
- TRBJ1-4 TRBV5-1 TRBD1 TGCGCCAGCAGCTGGACAGGAGCAACTAATGAAAAACTGTTTTTT CASSWTGATNEKLFF
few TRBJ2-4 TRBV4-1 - TGCGCCAGCAGCCCGGTCTTTAAAAACATTCAGTACTTC CASSPVFKNIQYF
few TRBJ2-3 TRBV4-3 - TGCGCCAGCAGCCAAAGGGCTCTCACAGATACGCAGTATTTT CASSQRALTDTQYF
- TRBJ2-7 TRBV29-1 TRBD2 TGCAGCGTTGAAGCATCCCTAGCGGGGGGAAGATACGAGCAGTACTTC CSVEASLAGGRYEQYF
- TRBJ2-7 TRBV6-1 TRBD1 TGTGCCAGTATACCGACAGGGCTTACCTACGAGCAGTACTTC CASIPTGLTYEQYF
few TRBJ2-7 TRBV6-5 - TGTGCCAGCACCTGGAGCCGGGACGGCGAGCAGTACTTC CASTWSRDGEQYF
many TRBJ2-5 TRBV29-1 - TGCAGCGTTGACGTAACCTTCCAAGAGACCCAGTACTTC CSVDVTFQETQYF
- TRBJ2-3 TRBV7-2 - TGTGCCAGCAGCTCGTCCCGAGCAGATACGCAGTATTTT CASSSSRADTQYF
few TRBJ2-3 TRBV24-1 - TGTGCCACCAGTTCGGGCACAGATACGCAGTATTTT CATSSGTDTQYF
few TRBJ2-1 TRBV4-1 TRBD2 TGCGCCAGCAGCCAACTAGCGGGAGAAGAGGTTTACAATGAGCAGTTCTTC CASSQLAGEEVYNEQFF
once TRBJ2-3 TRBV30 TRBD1 TGTGCCTGGGGACAGGGGACAGATACGCAGTATTTT CAWGQGTDTQYF
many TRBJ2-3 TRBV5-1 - TGCGCCAGCAGTGTCGCTAGACCATTTGGCACAGATACGCAGTATTTT CASSVARPFGTDTQYF
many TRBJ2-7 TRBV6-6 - TGTGCCAGCAGTTCCATGTCCTACGAGCAGTACTTC CASSSMSYEQYF
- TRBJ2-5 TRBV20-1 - TGCAGTGCTAGAGGACCAAAGATCTCCTACAATGAGCAGTACTTC CSARGPKISYNEQYF
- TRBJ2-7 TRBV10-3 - TGTGCCATCAGTGACCCGACCCAAGACAGGTCCCTATCCTACGAGCAGTACTTC CAISDPTQDRSLSYEQYF
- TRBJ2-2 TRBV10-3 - TGTGCCATCAGTGAGTCTCATTCATCGGCCGGGGAGCTGTTTTTT CAISESHSSAGELFF
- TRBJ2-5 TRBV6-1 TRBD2 TGTGCCAGCAGTGAATTGGAGGGATCGGGAGGCCGGGGAGAGACCCAGTACTTC CASSELEGSGGRGETQYF
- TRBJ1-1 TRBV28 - TGTGCCAGCCGTCCGGGCGTCCGCACTGAAGCTTTCTTT CASRPGVRTEAFF
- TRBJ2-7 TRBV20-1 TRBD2 TGCAGTGCTAGAGATTGGACTAGTGCTTACGAGCAGTACTTC CSARDWTSAYEQYF
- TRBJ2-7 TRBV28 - TGTGCCAGCAGTTTCACTCGGTTTTCCTCCTACGAGCGGTACTTC CASSFTRFSSYERYF
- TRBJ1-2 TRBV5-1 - TGCGCCAGCAGCTTGGAGCGTCTCGGTGGCTCTGGCTACACCTTC CASSLERLGGSGYTF
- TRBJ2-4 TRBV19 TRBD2 TGTGCCAGTAGCCGGACTAGCGGGAGGGAAAACATTCAGTACTTC CASSRTSGRENIQYF
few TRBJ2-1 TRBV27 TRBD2 TGTGCCACCGGTACACGAAGAATAGCGGGAGGAAGTGGGAATGAGCAGTTCTTC CATGTRRIAGGSGNEQFF
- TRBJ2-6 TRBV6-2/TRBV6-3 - TGTGCCAGCACCCGGCCCTCTGGGGCCAACGTCCTGACTTTC CASTRPSGANVLTF
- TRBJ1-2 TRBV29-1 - TGCGGCGTTGAACAACCCTATGGCTACACCTTC CGVEQPYGYTF
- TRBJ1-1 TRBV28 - TGTGCCAGCAGCCCCTGGGGGGGGCCTGAAGCTTTCTTT CASSPWGGPEAFF
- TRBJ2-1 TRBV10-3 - TGTGCCATCAGTGGGGGGGAAAGGACCTACAATGGGCAGTTCTTC CAISGGERTYNGQFF
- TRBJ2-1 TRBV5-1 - TGCGCCAGCAGCTTTATGGGAGCGAGTGGGGATGAGCAGTTCTTC CASSFMGASGDEQFF
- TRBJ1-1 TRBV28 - TGTGCCAGCAGCGCCCTGGGACAAGAGAACACTGAAGCTTTCTTT CASSALGQENTEAFF